This T cell receptor (beta chain) was observed in a study of cytomegalovirus exposure and HLA in healthy donors. PCR was performed using 60 Vbeta and 13 Jbeta primers. Clones were read by immunoSEQ multiplex PCR, and TCRdb kept only the in-frame ones, dropping some. The profile shows 150,000 to 200,000 clones, around 85% of them singletons. Germline CDR1 reads SGHRS; CDR2 reads YFSETQ. V shed 4 bases and J 7 bases; nucleotides not matched to a gene: 18. This CDR3 comprises 18 residues. Samples came from healthy bone marrow donors. This clonotype originated in a woman in her forties or fifties in good health and CMV-seronegative. The sequencing input was PBMCs. V gene TRBV5-1 combines with J gene TRBJ2-4, with 9 bases that match TRBD2. CDR3 sequence (DNA): TGCGCCAGCAGCGAAGATAGGGGTCTAGCGGGGCGGCAGAACATTCAGTACTTC. It translates to CASSEDRGLAGRQNIQYF.